The rows below give T cell receptor beta chains drawn from one sample of a study of identical twins. TCRdb re-derived calls from the 5' RACE reads in MiXCR, one entry per CDR3 protein. The profile shows roughly 750,000 distinct CDR3 sequences, less than 25% of them singletons. These records were also assigned to another study, of T cells expressing NK-cell markers.

Source material: PBMCs. Every receptor here comes from a woman younger than 35 in good health. Each CDR3 is given with its conserved first and last residue. D genes are given only for firm matches. Rows may omit the clone size; those that give it use once, few, many or a size class.

d_gene	v_gene	j_gene	abundance	CDR3aa	CDR3nt
.	TRBV20-1	TRBJ2-1	many	CSANTGRNEQFF	TGCAGTGCAAACACAGGGAGGAATGAGCAGTTCTTC
TRBD1	TRBV6-1	TRBJ1-5	few	CASSPSVGTGGYSNQPQHF	TGTGCCAGCAGCCCTTCGGTCGGGACAGGAGGTTATAGCAATCAGCCCCAGCATTTT
TRBD2	TRBV20-1	TRBJ2-5	once	CSARELAGIGETQYF	TGCAGTGCTAGGGAACTAGCGGGAATCGGGGAGACCCAGTACTTC
TRBD1	TRBV27	TRBJ1-6	.	CASKGQAFSPLHF	TGTGCCAGCAAGGGACAGGCGTTTTCACCCCTCCACTTT
.	TRBV10-3	TRBJ2-4	few	CATTNGDIQYF	TGTGCCACGACCAACGGGGACATTCAGTACTTC
TRBD2	TRBV28	TRBJ2-1	.	CASTAGGIYNEQFF	TGTGCCAGCACGGCGGGGGGGATTTACAATGAGCAGTTCTTC
.	TRBV12-3/TRBV12-4	TRBJ2-2	few	CASSFSEPGTGELFF	TGTGCCAGCAGTTTCTCCGAGCCGGGGACCGGGGAGCTGTTTTTT
.	TRBV29-1	TRBJ1-1	many	CSVSPGRNTEAFF	TGCAGCGTTAGTCCCGGGCGGAACACTGAAGCTTTCTTT
.	TRBV6-5	TRBJ2-3	few	CASSYSSEISSTDTQYF	TGTGCCAGCAGTTACTCTTCGGAAATCTCTAGCACAGATACGCAGTATTTT
.	TRBV12-3/TRBV12-4	TRBJ1-1	.	CASTWNTEAFF	TGTGCCAGCACCTGGAACACTGAAGCTTTCTTT
.	TRBV12-3/TRBV12-4	TRBJ1-5	few	CASSLLSGRDQPQHF	TGTGCCAGCAGTTTATTAAGCGGACGGGATCAGCCCCAGCATTTT
.	TRBV29-1	TRBJ1-2	few	CSVGARYGYTF	TGCAGCGTTGGGGCGCGATATGGCTACACCTTC
TRBD1	TRBV10-3	TRBJ1-5	.	CAISLTGVGSPQHF	TGTGCCATCAGCCTGACAGGGGTGGGGTCCCCCCAGCATTTT
.	TRBV7-6	TRBJ2-5	many	CASSSRGGETQYF	TGTGCCAGCAGTTCCCGCGGAGGAGAGACCCAGTACTTC
.	TRBV7-9	TRBJ1-1	.	CASSLDGFSTEAFF	TGTGCCAGCAGCTTAGATGGATTCAGCACTGAAGCTTTCTTT